A selection of T cell receptor beta chains follows, all from one sample in a study of technical replicates of blood from a few donors. This table comes from immunoSEQ multiplex PCR, and its TCRdb copy is limited to in-frame clones, with some not included. The sample contains tens of thousands of clones, about 90% of which appear only once. The source material was T cells isolated from PBMCs. Receptors were obtained from a human donor in good health. Both conserved end residues are part of each CDR3. The order of the fields is D gene, V gene, clone size, J gene, CDR3 protein, CDR3 DNA. D genes are given only for firm matches. Size is stated for part of the rows, as once, few or many counts, or as a class when the clone is expanded.

>TRBD1|TRBV6-4|.|TRBJ1-2
CASSDQPGQGAGGYTF
TGTGCCAGCAGTGACCAACCGGGACAGGGGGCAGGCGGCTACACCTTC
>TRBD1|TRBV29-1|.|TRBJ1-1
CSVVGQANTEAFF
TGCAGCGTTGTTGGACAGGCGAACACTGAAGCTTTCTTT
>TRBD2|TRBV7-9|.|TRBJ2-7
CASSSRTSIPYEQYF
TGTGCCAGCAGCTCCCGGACTAGTATCCCTTACGAGCAGTACTTC
>TRBD2|TRBV5-4|.|TRBJ2-2
CASSSTGTSGFIGELFF
TGTGCCAGCAGCTCTACCGGGACTAGCGGGTTTATCGGGGAGCTGTTTTTT
>TRBD1|TRBV7-6|.|TRBJ2-1
CASSLGAGGFSYNEQFF
TGTGCCAGCAGCTTAGGGGCAGGGGGCTTCTCCTACAATGAGCAGTTCTTC
>TRBD2|TRBV10-3|.|TRBJ2-7
CAISAGGEQYF
TGTGCCATCAGTGCGGGAGGCGAGCAGTACTTC
>.|TRBV30|.|TRBJ1-6
CACVVGGRTSPLHF
TGTGCCTGCGTCGTGGGGGGGCGTACTTCACCCCTCCACTTT
>.|TRBV6-5|.|TRBJ2-3
CASRTADTQYF
TGTGCCAGCAGAACCGCGGATACGCAGTATTTT
>.|TRBV6-1|.|TRBJ2-5
CASSEVEGLTQETQYF
TGTGCCAGCAGTGAAGTCGAGGGACTGACTCAAGAGACCCAGTACTTC
>TRBD1|TRBV5-1|few|TRBJ1-5
CASSPDRGNQPQHF
TGCGCCAGCAGCCCCGACAGGGGCAATCAGCCCCAGCATTTT
>TRBD1|TRBV11-2|.|TRBJ2-6
CASTPSGTGSPGANVLTF
TGTGCCAGCACCCCCTCCGGGACAGGGTCCCCTGGGGCCAACGTCCTGACTTTC
>.|TRBV9|.|TRBJ1-4
CASSARLGATNEKLFF
TGTGCCAGCAGCGCTCGCCTGGGGGCGACTAATGAAAAACTGTTTTTT
>TRBD1|TRBV5-5|.|TRBJ1-4
CASSLGGQGAGEKLFF
TGTGCCAGCAGCTTGGGGGGACAGGGGGCTGGTGAAAAACTGTTTTTT
>TRBD1|TRBV7-6|.|TRBJ2-7
CASSRYRGSSYEQYF
TGTGCCAGCAGCCGTTACAGGGGATCGTCCTACGAGCAGTACTTC
>TRBD2|TRBV12-5|.|TRBJ2-2
CASGSTSVDTGELFF
TGTGCTAGTGGTTCTACTAGCGTCGACACCGGGGAGCTGTTTTTT
>.|TRBV7-8|.|TRBJ2-7
CASSLGASYEQYF
TGTGCCAGCAGCTTGGGGGCCTCCTACGAGCAGTACTTC
>.|TRBV28|.|TRBJ1-2
CASRRYGYTF
TGTGCCAGCAGGAGATATGGCTACACCTTC
>TRBD1|TRBV6-6|.|TRBJ1-4
CASSWGQGSEKLFF
TGTGCCAGCAGCTGGGGACAGGGCAGTGAAAAACTGTTTTTT
>.|TRBV29-1|.|TRBJ1-2
CSVGAGQSNYGYTF
TGCAGCGTTGGAGCTGGACAGTCCAACTATGGCTACACCTTC
>.|TRBV27|.|TRBJ1-5
CASSLWGGDLTNQPQHF
TGTGCCAGCAGTTTATGGGGGGGCGACCTGACAAATCAGCCCCAGCATTTT
>.|TRBV7-9|.|TRBJ1-3
CAIPQSGNTIYF
TGTGCCATCCCACAGTCTGGAAACACCATATATTTT
>TRBD2|TRBV4-1|.|TRBJ2-7
CASSHSIGEGNEQYF
TGCGCCAGCAGCCATTCCATCGGGGAGGGTAACGAGCAGTACTTC
>.|TRBV7-2|.|TRBJ2-7
CASSPSYEQYF
TGTGCCAGCAGCCCATCCTACGAGCAGTACTTC
>TRBD2|TRBV28|.|TRBJ2-7
CASSSSYAGTSGTYEQYF
TGTGCCAGCAGTTCCTCCTACGCCGGGACTAGCGGAACCTACGAGCAGTACTTC
>.|TRBV10-3|once|TRBJ1-4
CAIRGGATNEKLFF
TGTGCCATCAGGGGCGGGGCAACTAATGAAAAACTGTTTTTT
>TRBD2|TRBV7-2|.|TRBJ2-3
CASSLIWASGLPTQYF
TGTGCCAGCAGCTTAATCTGGGCTAGCGGTCTCCCTACGCAGTATTTT
>TRBD2|TRBV14|.|TRBJ2-7
CASSLGGRIAYEQYF
TGTGCCAGCAGCCTTGGCGGGAGAATAGCCTACGAGCAGTACTTC
>TRBD2|TRBV29-1|.|TRBJ2-1
CSVEIAGGGYNEQFF
TGCAGCGTTGAGATAGCGGGAGGAGGCTACAATGAGCAGTTCTTC
>.|TRBV27|once|TRBJ2-3
CASSLYWGLQTDTQYF
TGTGCCAGCAGTTTATATTGGGGGCTCCAAACAGATACGCAGTATTTT
>TRBD1|TRBV5-1|.|TRBJ2-7
CASSARDRGNEQYF
TGCGCCAGCAGCGCCCGGGACAGGGGAAACGAGCAGTACTTC
>TRBD2|TRBV18|.|TRBJ2-1
CASSPSGLAAFSYNEQFF
TGTGCCAGCTCACCCTCGGGACTAGCGGCATTCTCCTACAATGAGCAGTTCTTC
>TRBD1|TRBV5-1|.|TRBJ2-2
CASSFPATGAAGELFF
TGCGCCAGCAGCTTCCCGGCAACAGGGGCTGCCGGGGAGCTGTTTTTT
>.|TRBV29-1|.|TRBJ1-1
CSVAWTGYTEAFF
TGCAGCGTTGCCTGGACGGGGTACACTGAAGCTTTCTTT
>.|TRBV5-4|.|TRBJ1-1
CASSFIGILNTEAFF
TGTGCCAGCAGCTTTATCGGTATCTTGAACACTGAAGCTTTCTTT
>TRBD1|TRBV28|.|TRBJ1-5
CASSLGQGNQPQHF
TGTGCCAGCAGTTTAGGACAGGGGAATCAGCCCCAGCATTTT
>TRBD1|TRBV19|few|TRBJ2-3
CASSIGTGGDTQYF
TGTGCCAGTAGTATAGGGACAGGGGGAGATACGCAGTATTTT
>TRBD2|TRBV28|.|TRBJ2-3
CASSPPGLDGTDTQYF
TGTGCCAGCAGTCCACCGGGACTAGATGGCACAGATACGCAGTATTTT
>TRBD1|TRBV7-9|.|TRBJ1-1
CASSPRQGRTEAFF
TGTGCCAGCAGCCCCCGACAGGGGCGGACTGAAGCTTTCTTT
>TRBD1|TRBV18|once|TRBJ1-2
CASSPRTGQDIGYTF
TGTGCCAGCTCACCCCGGACAGGGCAGGATATTGGCTACACCTTC
>TRBD2|TRBV7-9|.|TRBJ2-7
CASSSPSGAGDEQYF
TGTGCCAGCAGCTCCCCTAGCGGTGCCGGGGACGAGCAGTACTTC
>TRBD2|TRBV28|.|TRBJ2-1
CASSSGLAGPNEQFF
TGTGCCAGCAGTTCGGGACTAGCCGGCCCCAATGAGCAGTTCTTC
>.|TRBV28|.|TRBJ1-3
CASSFRDSGNTIYF
TGTGCCAGCAGTTTCAGGGACTCTGGAAACACCATATATTTT
>TRBD2|TRBV9|.|TRBJ2-1
CASSVAQSGGWNHEQFF
TGTGCCAGCAGCGTAGCGCAAAGCGGGGGGTGGAATCATGAGCAGTTCTTC
>.|TRBV21-1|.|TRBJ1-1
CASSKPEASLPSENTEAFF
TGTGCCAGCAGCAAACCGGAGGCCAGTTTGCCATCAGAGAACACTGAAGCTTTCTTT
>TRBD2|TRBV4-1|.|TRBJ2-7
CASSQPGLARYEQYF
TGCGCCAGCAGCCAACCGGGACTAGCTAGGTACGAGCAGTACTTC
>TRBD2|TRBV7-9|once|TRBJ2-2
CASSYPTSGGENTGELFF
TGTGCCAGCAGCTACCCCACTAGCGGGGGGGAGAACACCGGGGAGCTGTTTTTT
>.|TRBV30|.|TRBJ1-1
CAWSVSGVEAFF
TGTGCCTGGAGTGTATCGGGGGTTGAAGCTTTCTTT
>.|TRBV19|.|TRBJ2-2
CASSIKNTGELFF
TGTGCCAGTAGTATTAAGAACACCGGGGAGCTGTTTTTT
>TRBD1|TRBV5-1|.|TRBJ2-1
CASSLVGTGGGHEQFF
TGCGCCAGCAGCTTGGTGGGGACAGGGGGCGGGCATGAGCAGTTCTTC
>.|TRBV27|.|TRBJ2-1
CASSLDSARHNEQFF
TGTGCCAGCAGTTTAGATAGCGCACGACACAATGAGCAGTTCTTC
>TRBD2|TRBV11-3|.|TRBJ2-3
CASSLVAGGRTDTQYF
TGTGCCAGCAGCTTAGTAGCGGGAGGTCGCACAGATACGCAGTATTTT
>TRBD1|TRBV2|.|TRBJ2-7
CASSDRGRGEQYF
TGTGCCAGCAGCGACAGGGGCAGAGGCGAGCAGTACTTC
>TRBD1|TRBV28|.|TRBJ2-3
CASSRGQEAQYF
TGTGCCAGCAGCCGAGGACAGGAGGCGCAGTATTTT
>TRBD2|TRBV14|.|TRBJ2-1
CASSQVSGRDEQFF
TGTGCCAGCAGCCAAGTGTCCGGGAGGGATGAGCAGTTCTTC
>TRBD1|TRBV4-1|.|TRBJ1-2
CASSFTGVFGYTF
TGCGCCAGCAGTTTCACAGGGGTTTTTGGCTACACCTTC
>.|TRBV5-1|.|TRBJ1-2
CASSYQGSDYGYTF
TGCGCCAGCAGCTATCAGGGGTCCGACTATGGCTACACCTTC
>TRBD1|TRBV5-1|.|TRBJ2-2
CASSLGQGITNTGELFF
TGCGCCAGCAGCTTGGGACAGGGTATCACGAACACCGGGGAGCTGTTTTTT
>.|TRBV15|.|TRBJ2-2
CATSRGEVRELFF
TGTGCCACCAGCAGAGGGGAGGTCCGGGAGCTGTTTTTT
>TRBD1|TRBV19|.|TRBJ1-2
CASRPSTGQGARYGYTF
TGTGCCAGTAGACCATCCACGGGACAGGGGGCAAGGTATGGCTACACCTTC
>.|TRBV4-1|.|TRBJ1-4
CASSQGHFDNEKLFF
TGCGCCAGCAGCCAGGGACACTTCGACAATGAAAAACTGTTTTTT